The table lists the clone carrying this T cell receptor (beta chain) with many counts. The entry originates in a study of T cells in Graves' hyperthyroidism and ophthalmopathy. The TCR beta CDR3 regions underwent amplification using RNA transcripts as the source. During a first-round RT-PCR of the TCR CDR3, the HTBI primer set was used. TCRdb reanalysed the multiplex PCR reads using MiXCR and keeps one entry per CDR3 protein. Of fewer than 650,000 distinct CDR3 sequences listed, more than 11% are singletons. This CDR3 comprises 12 residues. Between the trimmed V and J ends, which lost 5 bases and 11 bases, there was a span of 13 bases. The germline V gene encodes CDR1 SEHNR and CDR2 FQNEAQ (reference sequence). The PBMCs studied were ones that came from about 10 ml fresh peripheral blood.

The V and J genes are TRBV7-9 and TRBJ2-4; D remains ambiguous. Sequencing used blood. This clonotype was sampled from a woman aged 25 to 39 with Graves' hyperthyroidism that later progressed to Graves' ophthalmopathy. The CDR3 DNA is TGTGCCAGCAGCCCTGACCCAAAGGTTCAGTACTTC. It translates to CASSPDPKVQYF.